These 8 T cell receptor beta chains were all obtained from the same sample, sequenced in a study of T cells after yellow fever vaccination. TCRdb re-derived calls from the 5' RACE reads in MiXCR, one entry per CDR3 protein. The table lists about 150,000 distinct CDR3 sequences, approximately 6.6% of them singletons, with approximately 0.59% in the top ten. The sequenced sample was CD4+ T cells sorted from PBMCs, obtained 10 days after the yellow fever booster vaccination. All receptors come from a man younger than 40 who received the YFV17D yellow fever vaccine.

This clonotype has a count of ten or more. J is TRBJ2-7 and V is TRBV28; D possibly matches TRBD1 or TRBD2 (5 bases each). V lost 6 bases to trimming and J lost 6 bases, with 18 bases between them. Germline loops: CDR1 MDHEN, CDR2 SYDVKM. The CDR3 contains 14 residues. Here the CDR3 reads CASRWKGTAGEQYF. Written as DNA, the CDR3 is TGTGCCAGCAGATGGAAAGGGACGGCAGGCGAGCAGTACTTC.

This clonotype was counted at least ten times. This chain uses TRBV7-2 with TRBJ1-6; D is perhaps TRBD1 (5 bases). The germline gives CDR1 SGHTA, CDR2 FQGNSA. The CDR3 runs to 15 residues. The V and J ends lost 10 bases and 0 bases respectively, with 13 bases between them. The CDR3 DNA follows: TGTGCCACTGCAGGGTTCAGCTCCTATAATTCACCCCTCCACTTT. As protein: CATAGFSSYNSPLHF.

This clonotype was detected many times. V usage is TRBV9 and J usage is TRBJ2-7; D is possibly TRBD2 (6 bases). V was shortened by 4 bases and J by 5 bases, with 13 bases between the two germline ends. Germline assignment: CDR1 SGDLS and CDR2 YYNGEE. The CDR3 runs 13 residues. DNA for the CDR3: TGTGCCAGCAGCTATATATCGGGGGACGAGCAGTACTTC. Amino acid sequence: CASSYISGDEQYF.

At least ten counts were recorded for this clonotype. This chain uses TRBV18 with TRBJ2-6; no reliable D call. CDR1 KGHSH and CDR2 LQKENI come from the germline V gene. The CDR3 is 15 amino acids. V gave up 3 bases and J gave up 0 bases, with 6 bases separating them. The CDR3 protein is CASSPLNSGANVLTF. The CDR3 DNA reads as TGTGCCAGCTCACCCTTGAACTCTGGGGCCAACGTCCTGACTTTC.

This clonotype came up many times. V gene TRBV5-8 combines with J gene TRBJ2-7; D is unresolved. Germline assignment: CDR1 SGHTS and CDR2 YDEGEE. Trimming took 4 bases from V and 5 from J, leaving 7 bases between them. The CDR3 has 11 residues. The CDR3, as DNA: TGTGCCAGCAGCCCTAGGGACGAGCAGTACTTC. This codes for CASSPRDEQYF.

As for this clonotype: One end of the junction is discordant with germline, which a read error may explain. The CDR3 DNA follows: TGCAGTTCTAGAGATCCCACCCGCCTGGGGAACGATGAGCAGTTCTTC. This gives the protein CSSRDPTRLGNDEQFF. The V and J genes are TRBV20-1 and TRBJ2-1; D remains ambiguous. The CDR3 length is 16 residues. The germline CDR1 and CDR2 sequences are DFQATT and SNEGSKA (reference sequence).

This clonotype was counted many times. The genes are TRBV7-3 and TRBJ2-1; 7 bases fit TRBD1. The germline V gene has CDR1 SGHTA and CDR2 FQGTGA. The junction had 2 bases not matched to a gene; V was cut back by 5 bases and J by 4 bases. The CDR3 sequence is 13 residues long. Here the CDR3 reads CASSRGQYNEQFF. DNA of the CDR3: TGTGCCAGCAGCCGGGGACAGTACAATGAGCAGTTCTTC.

This clonotype was seen only a few times. Germline is not matched at one junction end, which may reflect a read error. The CDR3 spells CASSEPPSEEYF. As DNA, the CDR3 is TGTGCCAGCAGTGAACCCCCCAGCGAGGAGTACTTC. V usage is TRBV2 and J usage is TRBJ2-7; D is unresolved. The CDR3 loop spans 12 amino acids. The germline V gene encodes CDR1 SNHLY and CDR2 FYNNEI.